The sequence of this T cell receptor beta chain was determined in a study of T-cell memory formation after mild COVID-19. Findings and limits, study-wide: Researchers report contracting CD4+ clones mostly in CM and EM, with CD8+ clones in EMRA. The second-wave clones peaking on day 37 were not confirmed as SARS-CoV-2-specific. Pre-infection memory contained some responding clones, which suggested that cross-reactive memory had joined. There was a balanced CD4/CD8 profile in clones contracting day 15 to 85, and later expanders leaned CD4+.

This clonotype occurred a few times. Its cognate antigen is unknown. Germline loops: CDR1 LGHNA, CDR2 YSLEER. The CDR3 has 16 residues. V was clipped by 1 base and J by 5 bases; unmatched bases: 0. TCRdb passed the 5' RACE reads through MiXCR, listing each CDR3 protein once. Of roughly 310,000 distinct CDR3 sequences in the sample, about a sixth are singletons; the top ten hold 22%. The origin of this receptor is a man younger than 30 who had mild COVID-19 (a few samples of this study predate the infection). Cell type and time point are not known. The sequenced sample consisted of PBMCs or a T cell subset sorted from them (not recorded which). The J gene is TRBJ2-2, the V gene TRBV4-3, with 14 bases matching TRBD2. The CDR3 protein is CASSQGLAGGTGELFF. The CDR3 nucleotides are TGCGCCAGCAGCCAAGGACTAGCGGGGGGGACCGGGGAGCTGTTTTTT.